This paragraph reports one TCR beta chain. This record comes from a study of blood T cell repertoires in COVID-19. CDR3 size: 14 residues. The germline gives CDR1 SGHNT, CDR2 YYREEE (reference sequence). Trimming pared 2 bases from V and 6 bases from J, leaving 15 bases between. Method: immunoSEQ multiplex PCR; TCRdb's copy keeps in-frame clones and lacks some. The profile shows more than 90,000 clones, around 85% of them singletons. The chain links TRBV5-4 to TRBJ2-7; perhaps TRBD1 as D (5 bases). This clonotype was obtained from a man in his fifties or sixties with acute or convalescent COVID-19. The specimen was peripheral blood. CDR3 DNA: TGTGCCAGCAGCTTCCAGGGTCCTACGAGCGAGCAGTACTTC. Its protein is CASSFQGPTSEQYF.